Sequencing of this TCR beta chain was carried out in a study of blood T cell repertoires in COVID-19. Study at large: COVID-19 samples from acute and convalescent phases originated in the United States, Italy and Spain.

Sequencing used immunoSEQ multiplex PCR; TCRdb keeps in-frame clones, though not all of them. The data hold some 56,000 clones, with around 84% observed a single time. CDR1 is LNHDA and CDR2 is SQIVND in the germline V gene (reference sequence). CDR3 length: 16 residues. Unmatched junction bases numbered 4, after V lost 5 bases and J lost 0 bases. This clonotype was obtained from a woman older than 75 with acute or convalescent COVID-19. The chain uses TRBV19 and TRBJ2-3; 11 nucleotides agree with TRBD2. Sequencing was performed on peripheral blood. CDR3 in DNA: TGTGCCAGTAGTCTCCTAGCGGGGGGTAGCACAGATACGCAGTATTTT. This sequence encodes CASSLLAGGSTDTQYF.